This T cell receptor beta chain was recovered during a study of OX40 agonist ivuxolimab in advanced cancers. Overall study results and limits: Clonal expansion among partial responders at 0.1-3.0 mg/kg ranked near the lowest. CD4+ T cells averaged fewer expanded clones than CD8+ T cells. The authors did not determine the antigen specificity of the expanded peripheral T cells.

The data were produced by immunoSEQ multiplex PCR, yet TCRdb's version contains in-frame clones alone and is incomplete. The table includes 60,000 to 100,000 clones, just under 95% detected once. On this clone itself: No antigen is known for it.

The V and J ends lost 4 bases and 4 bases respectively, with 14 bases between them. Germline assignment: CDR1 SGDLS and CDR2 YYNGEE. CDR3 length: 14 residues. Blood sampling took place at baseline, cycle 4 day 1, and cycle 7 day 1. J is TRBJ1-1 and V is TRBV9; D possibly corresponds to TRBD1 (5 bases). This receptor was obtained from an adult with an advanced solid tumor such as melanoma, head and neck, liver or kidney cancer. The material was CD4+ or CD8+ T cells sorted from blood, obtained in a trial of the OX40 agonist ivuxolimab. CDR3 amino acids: CASSPSGGFTEAFF. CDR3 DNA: TGTGCCAGCAGCCCCTCGGGGGGGTTCACTGAAGCTTTCTTT.